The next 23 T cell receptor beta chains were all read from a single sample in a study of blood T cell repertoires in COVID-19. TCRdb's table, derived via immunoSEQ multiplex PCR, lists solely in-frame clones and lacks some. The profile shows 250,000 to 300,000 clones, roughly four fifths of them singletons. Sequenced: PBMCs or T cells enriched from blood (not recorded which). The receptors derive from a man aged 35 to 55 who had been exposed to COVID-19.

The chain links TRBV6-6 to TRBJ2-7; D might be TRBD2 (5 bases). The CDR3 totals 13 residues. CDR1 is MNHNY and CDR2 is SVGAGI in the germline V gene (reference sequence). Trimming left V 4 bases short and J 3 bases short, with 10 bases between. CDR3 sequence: CASSSGSNYEQYF. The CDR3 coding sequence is TGTGCCAGCAGTTCGGGGTCGAACTACGAGCAGTACTTC.

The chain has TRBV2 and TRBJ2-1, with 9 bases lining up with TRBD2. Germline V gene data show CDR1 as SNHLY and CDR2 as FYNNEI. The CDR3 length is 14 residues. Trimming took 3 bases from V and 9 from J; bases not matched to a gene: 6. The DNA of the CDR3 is TGTGCCAGCAGTGAGCTAGCGGGAAAGGCTGAGCAGTTCTTC. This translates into CASSELAGKAEQFF.

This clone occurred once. The DNA of the CDR3 is TGTGCCAGCAGTAGACGACAGGATAACACTGAAGCTTTCTTT. Protein sequence: CASSRRQDNTEAFF. V gene TRBV6-5 combines with J gene TRBJ1-1; TRBD1 might be the D (6 bases). Per the germline V gene, CDR1 is MNHEY and CDR2 is SVGAGI. This CDR3 is built from 14 residues. V was pared by 5 bases and J by 2 bases, with 12 bases between.

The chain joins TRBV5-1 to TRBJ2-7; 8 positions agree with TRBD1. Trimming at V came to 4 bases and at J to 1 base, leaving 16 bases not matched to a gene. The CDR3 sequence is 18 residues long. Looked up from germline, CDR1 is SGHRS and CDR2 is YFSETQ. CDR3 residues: CASSRYATGQGTSYEQYF. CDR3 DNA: TGCGCCAGCAGCCGATATGCTACTGGACAGGGAACATCCTACGAGCAGTACTTC.

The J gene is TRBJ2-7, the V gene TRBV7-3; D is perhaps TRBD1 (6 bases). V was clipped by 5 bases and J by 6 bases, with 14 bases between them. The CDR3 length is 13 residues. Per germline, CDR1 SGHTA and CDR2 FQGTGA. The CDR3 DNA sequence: TGTGCCAGCAGCGCACAGGGTTTCGGCGAGCAGTACTTC. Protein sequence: CASSAQGFGEQYF.

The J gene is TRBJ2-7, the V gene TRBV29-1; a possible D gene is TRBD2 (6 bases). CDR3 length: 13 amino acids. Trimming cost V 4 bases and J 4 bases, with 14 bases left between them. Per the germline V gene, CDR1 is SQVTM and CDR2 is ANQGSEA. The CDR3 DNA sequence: TGCAGCGTTGCGGAGGACTATTTTTACGAGCAGTACTTC. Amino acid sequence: CSVAEDYFYEQYF.

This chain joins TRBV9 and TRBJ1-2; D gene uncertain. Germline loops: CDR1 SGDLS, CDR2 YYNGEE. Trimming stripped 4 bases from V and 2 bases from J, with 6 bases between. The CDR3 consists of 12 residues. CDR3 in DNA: TGTGCCAGCAGCCGTAGCAACTATGGCTACACCTTC. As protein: CASSRSNYGYTF.

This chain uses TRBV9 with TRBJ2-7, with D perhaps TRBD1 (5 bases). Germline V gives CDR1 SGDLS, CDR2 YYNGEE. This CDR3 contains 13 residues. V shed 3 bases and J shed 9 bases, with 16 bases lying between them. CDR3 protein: CASSDGHGLGQYF. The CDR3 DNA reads TGTGCCAGCAGCGACGGACATGGGCTCGGGCAGTACTTC.

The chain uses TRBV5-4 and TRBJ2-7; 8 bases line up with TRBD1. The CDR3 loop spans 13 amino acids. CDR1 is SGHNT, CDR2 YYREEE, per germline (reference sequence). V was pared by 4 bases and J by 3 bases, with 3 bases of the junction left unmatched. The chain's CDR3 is CASSLGTGYEQYF. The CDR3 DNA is TGTGCCAGCAGCCTGGGGACAGGCTACGAGCAGTACTTC.

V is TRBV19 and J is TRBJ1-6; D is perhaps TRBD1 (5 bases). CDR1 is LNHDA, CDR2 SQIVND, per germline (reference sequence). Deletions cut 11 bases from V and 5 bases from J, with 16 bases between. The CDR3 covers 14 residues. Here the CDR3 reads CAGAQGTDNSPLHF. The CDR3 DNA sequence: TGTGCCGGCGCCCAGGGAACCGATAATTCACCCCTCCACTTT.

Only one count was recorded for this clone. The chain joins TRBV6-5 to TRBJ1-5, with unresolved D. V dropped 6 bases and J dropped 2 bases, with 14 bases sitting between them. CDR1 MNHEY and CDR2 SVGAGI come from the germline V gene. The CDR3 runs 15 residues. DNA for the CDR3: TGTGCCAGCAGCCCGCCGGGGTCCGGCAATCAGCCCCAGCATTTT. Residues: CASSPPGSGNQPQHF.

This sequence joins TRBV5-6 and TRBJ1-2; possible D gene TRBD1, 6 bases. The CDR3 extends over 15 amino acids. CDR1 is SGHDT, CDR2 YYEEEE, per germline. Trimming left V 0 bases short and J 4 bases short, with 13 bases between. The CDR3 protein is CASSLATGPSYGYTF. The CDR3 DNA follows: TGTGCCAGCAGCTTGGCGACAGGACCCTCCTATGGCTACACCTTC.

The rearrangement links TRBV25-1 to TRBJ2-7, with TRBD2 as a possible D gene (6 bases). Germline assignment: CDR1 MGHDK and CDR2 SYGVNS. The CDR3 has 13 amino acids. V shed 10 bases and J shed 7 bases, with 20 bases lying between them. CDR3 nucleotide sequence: TGTGCCAACTTCTCGGGGGTCCATCCAGAGCAGTACTTC. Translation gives CANFSGVHPEQYF.

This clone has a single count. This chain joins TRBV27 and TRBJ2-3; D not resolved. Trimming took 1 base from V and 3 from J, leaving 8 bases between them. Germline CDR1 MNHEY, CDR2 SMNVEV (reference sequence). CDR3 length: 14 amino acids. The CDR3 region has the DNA TGTGCCAGCAGTTTATATACACAAACAGATACGCAGTATTTT. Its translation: CASSLYTQTDTQYF.

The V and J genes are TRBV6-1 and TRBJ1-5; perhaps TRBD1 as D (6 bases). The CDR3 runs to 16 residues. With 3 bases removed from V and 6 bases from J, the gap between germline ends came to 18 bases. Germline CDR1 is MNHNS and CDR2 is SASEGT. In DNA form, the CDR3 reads TGTGCCAGCAGTGACGGGATGGTGGGGGCAGGTCAGCCCCAGCATTTT. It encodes CASSDGMVGAGQPQHF.

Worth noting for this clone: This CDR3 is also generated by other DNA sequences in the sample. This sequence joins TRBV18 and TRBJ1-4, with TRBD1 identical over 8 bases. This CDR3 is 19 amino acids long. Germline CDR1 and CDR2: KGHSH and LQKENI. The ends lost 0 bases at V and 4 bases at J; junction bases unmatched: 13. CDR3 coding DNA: TGTGCCAGCTCACCACCGAGGGCAGGGGGCGCTGTTAATAATGAAAAACTGTTTTTT. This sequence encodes CASSPPRAGGAVNNEKLFF.

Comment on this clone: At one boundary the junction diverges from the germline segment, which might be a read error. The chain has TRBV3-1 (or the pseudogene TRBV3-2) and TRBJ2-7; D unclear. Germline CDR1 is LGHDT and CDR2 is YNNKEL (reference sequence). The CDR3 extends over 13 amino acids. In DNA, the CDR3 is TGTGCCAGCAGGCAAGGCGGCGGCCACGAGCAGTACTTC. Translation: CASRQGGGHEQYF.

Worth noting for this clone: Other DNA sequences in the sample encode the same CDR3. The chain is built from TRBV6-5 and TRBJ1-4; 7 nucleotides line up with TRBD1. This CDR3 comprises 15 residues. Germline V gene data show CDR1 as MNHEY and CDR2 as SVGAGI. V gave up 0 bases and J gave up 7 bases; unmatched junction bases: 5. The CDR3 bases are TGTGCCAGCAGTTACTCGCCAGGGGGAGGTGAAAAACTGTTTTTT. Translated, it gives CASSYSPGGGEKLFF.

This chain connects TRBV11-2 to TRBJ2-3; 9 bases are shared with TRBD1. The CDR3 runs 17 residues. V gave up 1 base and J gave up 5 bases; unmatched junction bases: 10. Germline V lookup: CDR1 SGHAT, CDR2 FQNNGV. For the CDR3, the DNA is TGTGCCAGCAGCTTAGGGTTTGGGACAGGGTTTTTAGATACGCAGTATTTT. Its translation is CASSLGFGTGFLDTQYF.

As DNA, the CDR3 is TGTGCCAGCAGCTCCTCGACTTTGGTGTACGAGCAGTACTTC. It yields the protein CASSSSTLVYEQYF. The V and J genes are TRBV7-9 and TRBJ2-7; no definite D call. Germline V gene data show CDR1 as SEHNR and CDR2 as FQNEAQ (reference sequence). Between the trimmed V and J ends, which lost 4 bases and 4 bases, there was a span of 14 bases. CDR3 length equals 14 residues.

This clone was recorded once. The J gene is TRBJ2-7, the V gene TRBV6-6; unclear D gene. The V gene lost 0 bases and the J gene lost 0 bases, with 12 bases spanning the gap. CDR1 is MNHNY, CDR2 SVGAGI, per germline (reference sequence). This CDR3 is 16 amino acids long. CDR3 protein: CASSYSTRGSSYEQYF. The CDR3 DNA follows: TGTGCCAGCAGTTACTCGACCCGCGGTAGCTCCTACGAGCAGTACTTC.

The DNA of the CDR3 is TGTGCCAGTAGTATAGATCACGGGACAGGTGCAGGTCAAGAGACCCAGTACTTC. As protein: CASSIDHGTGAGQETQYF. The chain couples TRBV19 to TRBJ2-5; 8 bases match TRBD1. Germline V lookup: CDR1 LNHDA, CDR2 SQIVND (reference sequence). This CDR3 is built from 18 residues. The J segment lost 2 bases and the V segment lost 0 bases, leaving 11 bases of the junction unmatched.

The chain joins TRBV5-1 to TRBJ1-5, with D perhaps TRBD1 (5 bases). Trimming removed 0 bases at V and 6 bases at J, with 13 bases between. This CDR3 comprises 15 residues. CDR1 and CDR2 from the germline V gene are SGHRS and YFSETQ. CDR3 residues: CASSLDGGESQPQHF. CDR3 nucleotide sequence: TGCGCCAGCAGCTTGGACGGGGGTGAAAGTCAGCCCCAGCATTTT.